These T cell receptor beta chains were read from a single sample in a study of T-cell memory formation after mild COVID-19. TCRdb re-called the 5' RACE reads through MiXCR, storing one row per CDR3 protein. Counted here are approximately 560,000 distinct CDR3 sequences, approximately 15% occurring once; the ten biggest clones make up around 8.1%. Specimen: PBMCs or a T cell subset sorted from them (not recorded which). The receptors shown here come from an adult woman who had mild COVID-19 (a few samples of this study predate the infection). Cell type and time point are not known. The CDR3 runs from the conserved cysteine through the conserved F or W. D genes are given only for firm matches. Expanded clones are given a class, and other clones once, few, many or no size at all.

size	V	length	D	J	CDR3	DNA
NA	TRBV4-1	17	TRBD1	TRBJ1-5	CASSQDPYRGLNQPQHF	TGCGCCAGCAGCCAAGATCCATACAGGGGGCTAAATCAGCCCCAGCATTTT
few	TRBV3-1	14	NA	TRBJ2-7	CASSPKGSPYEQYF	TGTGCCAGCAGCCCTAAGGGCAGTCCCTACGAGCAGTACTTC
few	TRBV12-3/TRBV12-4	15	NA	TRBJ1-6	CASSLGFGPNSPLHF	TGTGCCAGCAGCCTCGGATTTGGGCCGAATTCACCCCTCCACTTT
NA	TRBV6-1	16	TRBD2	TRBJ2-1	CASISIAGGFYNEQFF	TGTGCCAGCATTTCCATAGCGGGGGGATTCTACAATGAGCAGTTCTTC
NA	TRBV12-3/TRBV12-4	14	TRBD1	TRBJ1-1	CASRKTGMDTEAFF	TGTGCCAGCAGGAAGACAGGGATGGACACTGAAGCTTTCTTT
NA	TRBV5-5	14	TRBD1	TRBJ2-7	CASSAGTGQYEQYF	TGTGCCAGCAGCGCGGGGACAGGGCAATACGAGCAGTACTTC
few	TRBV11-3	13	NA	TRBJ2-3	CASSGVFADTQYF	TGTGCCAGCAGCGGGGTGTTTGCAGATACGCAGTATTTT
few	TRBV12-3/TRBV12-4	15	TRBD2	TRBJ2-1	CASSSQRGGHNEQFF	TGTGCCAGCAGTTCTCAGCGGGGGGGCCACAATGAGCAGTTCTTC
NA	TRBV7-2	16	NA	TRBJ2-4	CASSLAPLTAKNIQYF	TGTGCCAGCAGCTTAGCGCCCTTGACAGCCAAAAACATTCAGTACTTC
NA	TRBV18	14	NA	TRBJ1-1	CASSPLRADTEAFF	TGTGCCAGCTCACCTCTTCGAGCCGACACTGAAGCTTTCTTT
NA	TRBV19	15	TRBD1	TRBJ2-3	CASSTGTGGSDTQYF	TGTGCCAGTTCAACCGGGACAGGGGGCTCTGATACGCAGTATTTT
NA	TRBV9	15	NA	TRBJ1-2	CASSVSSVFSYGYTF	TGTGCCAGCAGCGTATCCAGCGTTTTCAGCTATGGCTACACCTTC
few	TRBV7-6	15	TRBD2	TRBJ2-1	CASTRSGGAYNEQFF	TGTGCCAGCACCCGGAGCGGGGGGGCTTACAATGAGCAGTTCTTC
few	TRBV5-1	14	TRBD1	TRBJ2-7	CASSLGTGQYEQYF	TGCGCCAGCAGCTTGGGGACAGGGCAGTACGAGCAGTACTTC
few	TRBV7-9	13	NA	TRBJ2-2	CASSSENTGELFF	TGTGCCAGCAGTTCAGAAAACACCGGGGAGCTGTTTTTT
NA	TRBV3-1	14	NA	TRBJ2-7	CASSRTYGSYEQYF	TGTGCCAGCAGCCGAACGTATGGATCCTACGAGCAGTACTTC
few	TRBV5-1	18	TRBD1	TRBJ2-2	CASSQSDRGYVVAGELFF	TGCGCCAGCAGCCAATCGGACAGGGGGTATGTAGTCGCCGGGGAGCTGTTTTTT
few	TRBV29-1	13	NA	TRBJ1-3	CSVRGDSGNTIYF	TGCAGCGTCCGAGGCGATTCTGGAAACACCATATATTTT
few	TRBV20-1	20	TRBD1	TRBJ1-1	CSARRDRSPGQGGMNTEAFF	TGCAGTGCTAGACGGGACCGCTCACCGGGACAGGGGGGAATGAACACTGAAGCTTTCTTT
few	TRBV5-1	15	NA	TRBJ2-2	CASSLDSVKAGELFF	TGCGCCAGCAGCTTGGATTCTGTGAAGGCCGGGGAGCTGTTTTTT
NA	TRBV10-3	13	NA	TRBJ2-7	CAISERPHYEQYF	TGTGCCATCAGTGAGCGCCCGCACTACGAGCAGTACTTC
NA	TRBV12-3/TRBV12-4	16	TRBD2	TRBJ2-3	CASRPPGLASTDTQYF	TGTGCCAGCAGGCCCCCGGGACTAGCAAGCACAGATACGCAGTATTTT
few	TRBV12-3/TRBV12-4	13	NA	TRBJ2-1	CASSFEYTRVGFF	TGTGCCAGCAGTTTTGAATATACCAGAGTAGGGTTCTTC
many	TRBV4-3	14	NA	TRBJ2-2	CASSQDPNTGELFF	TGCGCCAGCAGCCAAGACCCCAACACCGGGGAGCTGTTTTTT
many	TRBV7-6	16	NA	TRBJ2-3	CASSPFSGTSTDTQYF	TGTGCCAGCAGCCCCTTTAGCGGAACTAGCACAGATACGCAGTATTTT